A selection of T cell receptor beta chains follows, all from one sample in a study of patients and donors after allogeneic stem cell transplantation. Using its own MiXCR run on the RT-PCR reads, TCRdb lists one record per CDR3 protein. The table records approximately 90,000 distinct CDR3 sequences, around 5% of them present only once. The sequencing input was blood, either unsorted or a sorted T cell fraction (not recorded which). These receptors were collected from a human donor who was either an allogeneic HSCT recipient or a stem cell or donor lymphocyte infusion donor (not recorded which). It is not recorded whose cells these are; they may come from a transplant donor. CDR3s include the opening cysteine and the closing phenylalanine or tryptophan. Each record gives: CDR3 length, J gene, V gene, clone size, D gene, CDR3 DNA, CDR3 protein. The D gene is left open where the match is weak. Size is omitted from some rows. Given values are once, few, many or a class for expanded clones.

>15|TRBJ2-2|TRBV6-1|many|TRBD2
TGTGCCAGCAGTGCCATGCTAGCGGGAGCCGGGGAGCTGTTTTTT
CASSAMLAGAGELFF
>17|TRBJ1-2|TRBV21-1|many|-
TGTGCCAGCAGCAAAAAGAGTTCCCGCTTACATAACTATGGCTACACCTTC
CASSKKSSRLHNYGYTF
>14|TRBJ1-2|TRBV27|many|-
TGTGCCAGCCACCGGGGAGAGGGGAGCTATGGCTACACCTTC
CASHRGEGSYGYTF
>15|TRBJ2-1|TRBV2|many|-
TGTGCCAGCAGTACAGGGCTCGCCGGTACGAATGAGCAGTTCTTC
CASSTGLAGTNEQFF
>14|TRBJ1-3|TRBV7-6|many|-
TGTGCCAGCAGCTTAGGTTTGGCCGGAAACACCATATATTTT
CASSLGLAGNTIYF
>14|TRBJ2-1|TRBV13|-|TRBD2
TGTGCCAGCAGCTTAGGCGGGAGGGGCAATGAGCAGTTCTTC
CASSLGGRGNEQFF
>14|TRBJ2-7|TRBV27|medium-sized|-
TGTGCCAGCAGTTTGAACTCCTACTCCTACGAGCAGTACTTC
CASSLNSYSYEQYF
>19|TRBJ2-3|TRBV6-2/TRBV6-3|many|TRBD2
TGTGCCAGCAGTTACCCCGCTAGCGGGAGGACGGGAAGCACAGATACGCAGTATTTT
CASSYPASGRTGSTDTQYF
>12|TRBJ2-5|TRBV20-1|few|-
TGCAGTGCTAGCCGGGCCCAAGAGACCCAGTACTTC
CSASRAQETQYF
>14|TRBJ2-7|TRBV2|-|TRBD2
TGTGCCAGCAGTGAGGGGCGGGGGGTCTACGAGCAGTACTTC
CASSEGRGVYEQYF
>14|TRBJ1-4|TRBV7-8|many|-
TGTGCCAGCAGCCGAGGGGGTTTAAATGAAAAACTGTTTTTT
CASSRGGLNEKLFF
>14|TRBJ2-2|TRBV7-9|many|-
TGTGCCAGCAACACCCTCAAAGGAACCGGGGAGCTGTTTTTT
CASNTLKGTGELFF
>13|TRBJ2-7|TRBV7-2|medium-sized|-
TGTGCCAGCAGCCCAACTCAAGAGGGATTGAGTGTCTTC
CASSPTQEGLSVF
>16|TRBJ2-5|TRBV9|many|TRBD2
TGTGCCAGCAGCTCCGGGACTAGCGGGCTGGGACGGACCCAGTACTTC
CASSSGTSGLGRTQYF
>16|TRBJ1-5|TRBV19|many|-
TGTGCCAGTAGTCCCACCGGGCTGAGGGTCAATCAGCCCCAGCATTTT
CASSPTGLRVNQPQHF
>14|TRBJ2-1|TRBV20-1|few|TRBD1
TGCAGTGCACAAGAAGGGACAGGGTACAATGAGCAGTTCTTC
CSAQEGTGYNEQFF
>15|TRBJ2-5|TRBV27|-|-
TGTGCCAGCAGGTCTTACGGGGCAGGCCAAGAGACCCAGTACTTC
CASRSYGAGQETQYF
>17|TRBJ2-3|TRBV7-3|few|TRBD1
TGTGCCAGCAGCCCCTATATTCGGACAGGGAGCACAGATACGCAGTATTTT
CASSPYIRTGSTDTQYF
>13|TRBJ1-2|TRBV29-1|many|-
TGCAGCGTTGGAGGGGTCAAGGACTATGGCTACACCTTC
CSVGGVKDYGYTF
>13|TRBJ1-2|TRBV12-3/TRBV12-4|many|-
TGTGCCAGCACCCGGGCGGGGGTGAAGGGCTACACCTTC
CASTRAGVKGYTF
>15|TRBJ1-2|TRBV5-4|-|-
TGTGCCAGCAGCTTGGGAATGGACAGCAACTATGGCTACACCTTC
CASSLGMDSNYGYTF
>18|TRBJ2-1|TRBV19|few|TRBD2
TGTGCCAGTAGTATTGTGGCTAGCGGGATAGGATCCTACAATGAGCAGTTCTTC
CASSIVASGIGSYNEQFF
>15|TRBJ2-1|TRBV27|many|-
TGTGCCAGCACCCGGCTGGGGCACACCTACAATGAGCAGTTCTTC
CASTRLGHTYNEQFF